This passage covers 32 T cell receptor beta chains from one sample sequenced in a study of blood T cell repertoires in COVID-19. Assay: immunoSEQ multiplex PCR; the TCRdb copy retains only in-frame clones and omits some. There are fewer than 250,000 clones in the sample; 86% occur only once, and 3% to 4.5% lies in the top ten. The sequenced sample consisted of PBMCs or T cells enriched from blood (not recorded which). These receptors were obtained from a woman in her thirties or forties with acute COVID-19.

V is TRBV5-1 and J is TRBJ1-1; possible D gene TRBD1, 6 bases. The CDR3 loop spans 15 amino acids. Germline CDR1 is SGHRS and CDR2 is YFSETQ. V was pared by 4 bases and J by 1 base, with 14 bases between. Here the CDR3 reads CASSPTGSENTEAFF. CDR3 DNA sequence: TGCGCCAGCAGCCCGACAGGCTCCGAGAACACTGAAGCTTTCTTT.

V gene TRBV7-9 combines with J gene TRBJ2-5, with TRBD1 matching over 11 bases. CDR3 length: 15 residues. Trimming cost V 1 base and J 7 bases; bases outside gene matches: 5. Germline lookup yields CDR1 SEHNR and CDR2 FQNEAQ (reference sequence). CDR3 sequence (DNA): TGTGCCAGCAGCTTAGTTGGGACAGGGGGACTGACCCAGTACTTC. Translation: CASSLVGTGGLTQYF.

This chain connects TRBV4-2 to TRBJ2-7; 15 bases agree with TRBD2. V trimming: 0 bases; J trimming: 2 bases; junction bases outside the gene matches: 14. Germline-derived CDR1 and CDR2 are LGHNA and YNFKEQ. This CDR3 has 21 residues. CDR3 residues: CASSQEQGAGLAGGTAYEQYF. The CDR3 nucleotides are TGTGCCAGCAGCCAAGAGCAAGGGGCGGGACTAGCGGGAGGAACAGCCTACGAGCAGTACTTC.

Here the CDR3 reads CASKKQGPSMNTEAFF. The CDR3 DNA reads TGCGCCAGCAAGAAACAGGGCCCCTCTATGAACACTGAAGCTTTCTTT. V is TRBV5-1 and J is TRBJ1-1; D might be TRBD1 (6 bases). The CDR3 covers 16 residues. Germline V gene lookup returns CDR1 SGHRS and CDR2 YFSETQ. V lost 6 bases to trimming and J lost 0 bases, with 18 bases between them.

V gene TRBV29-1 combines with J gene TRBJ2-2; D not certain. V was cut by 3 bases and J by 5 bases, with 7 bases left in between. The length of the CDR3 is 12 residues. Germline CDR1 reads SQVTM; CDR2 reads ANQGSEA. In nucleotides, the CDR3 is TGCAGCGTTGATAAAGCGACCGGGGAGCTGTTTTTT. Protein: CSVDKATGELFF.

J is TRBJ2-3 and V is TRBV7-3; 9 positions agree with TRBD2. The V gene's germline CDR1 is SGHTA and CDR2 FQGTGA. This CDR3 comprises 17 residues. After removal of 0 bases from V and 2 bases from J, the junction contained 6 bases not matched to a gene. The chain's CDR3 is CASSLTGLALTTDTQYF. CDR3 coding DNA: TGTGCCAGCAGCTTAACCGGACTAGCGCTCACCACAGATACGCAGTATTTT.

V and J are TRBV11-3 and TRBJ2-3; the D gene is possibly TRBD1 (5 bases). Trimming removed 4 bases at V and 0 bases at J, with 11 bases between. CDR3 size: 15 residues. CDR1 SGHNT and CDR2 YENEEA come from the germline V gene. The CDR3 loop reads CASSSRVSSTDTQYF. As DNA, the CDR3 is TGTGCCAGCAGCTCCAGGGTATCTAGCACAGATACGCAGTATTTT.

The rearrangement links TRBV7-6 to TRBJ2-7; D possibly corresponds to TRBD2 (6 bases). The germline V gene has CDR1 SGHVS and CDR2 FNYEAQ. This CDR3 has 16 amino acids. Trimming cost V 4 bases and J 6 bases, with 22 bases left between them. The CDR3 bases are TGTGCCAGCAGCTCGACCTCTAGCGAAGAACCTTCCGAGCAGTACTTC. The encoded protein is CASSSTSSEEPSEQYF.

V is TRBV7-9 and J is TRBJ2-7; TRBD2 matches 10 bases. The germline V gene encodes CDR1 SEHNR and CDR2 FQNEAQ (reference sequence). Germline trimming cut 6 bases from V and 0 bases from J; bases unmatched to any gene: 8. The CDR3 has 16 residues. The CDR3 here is CASSSLAGASSYEQYF. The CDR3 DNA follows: TGTGCCAGCAGTTCGCTAGCGGGAGCGAGCTCCTACGAGCAGTACTTC.

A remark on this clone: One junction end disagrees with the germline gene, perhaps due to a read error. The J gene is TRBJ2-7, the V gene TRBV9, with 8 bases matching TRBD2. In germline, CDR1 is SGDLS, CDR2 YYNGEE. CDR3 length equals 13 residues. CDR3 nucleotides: TGTGCCAGCAGTGTAGCGGGAACGTCCGAGCAGTACTTC. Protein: CASSVAGTSEQYF.

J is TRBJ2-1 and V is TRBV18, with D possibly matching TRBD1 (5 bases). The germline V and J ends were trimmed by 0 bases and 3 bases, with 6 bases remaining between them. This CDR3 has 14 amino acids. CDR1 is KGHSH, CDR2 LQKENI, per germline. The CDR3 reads CASSPPDNYNEQFF. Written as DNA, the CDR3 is TGTGCCAGCTCACCACCGGACAACTACAATGAGCAGTTCTTC.

The CDR3 DNA is TGTGCCAGCAGCTCGGGACAGGGAAGTAGGCAGCCCCAGCATTTT. It codes for CASSSGQGSRQPQHF. The gene calls are TRBV7-2 and TRBJ1-5; 9 nucleotides line up with TRBD1. Germline-derived CDR1 and CDR2 are SGHTA and FQGNSA. The CDR3 covers 15 residues. The ends lost 4 bases at V and 7 bases at J; junction bases unmatched: 8.

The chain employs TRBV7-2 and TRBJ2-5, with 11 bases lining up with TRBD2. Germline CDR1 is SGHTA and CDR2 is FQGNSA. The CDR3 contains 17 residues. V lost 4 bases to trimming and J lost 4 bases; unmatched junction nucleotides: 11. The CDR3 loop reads CASSSGSSGRRGETQYF. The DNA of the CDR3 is TGTGCCAGCAGCTCCGGCTCTAGCGGGAGGAGGGGAGAGACCCAGTACTTC.

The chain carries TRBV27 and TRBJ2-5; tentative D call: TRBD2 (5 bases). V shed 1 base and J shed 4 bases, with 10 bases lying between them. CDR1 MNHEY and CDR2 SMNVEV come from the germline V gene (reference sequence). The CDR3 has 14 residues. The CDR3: CASSLWAGGETQYF. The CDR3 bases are TGTGCCAGCAGTTTATGGGCAGGAGGAGAGACCCAGTACTTC.

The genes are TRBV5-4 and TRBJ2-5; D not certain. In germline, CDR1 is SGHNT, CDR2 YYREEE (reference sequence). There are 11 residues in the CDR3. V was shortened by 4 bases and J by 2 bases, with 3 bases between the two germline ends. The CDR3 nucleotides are TGTGCCAGCAGCCTTCAAGAGACCCAGTACTTC. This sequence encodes CASSLQETQYF.

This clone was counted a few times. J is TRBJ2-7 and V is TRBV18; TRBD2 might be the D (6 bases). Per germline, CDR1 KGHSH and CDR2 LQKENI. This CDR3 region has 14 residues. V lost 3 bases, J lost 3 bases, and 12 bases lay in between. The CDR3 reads CASSPAGGSYEQYF. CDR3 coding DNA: TGTGCCAGCTCACCGGCAGGAGGGAGCTACGAGCAGTACTTC.

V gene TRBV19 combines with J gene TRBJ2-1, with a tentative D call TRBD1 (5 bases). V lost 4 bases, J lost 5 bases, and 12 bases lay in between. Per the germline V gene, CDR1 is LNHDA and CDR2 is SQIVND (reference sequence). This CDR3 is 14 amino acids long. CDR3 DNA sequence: TGTGCCAGTAGTAGGCAGGGAAGGGACAATGAGCAGTTCTTC. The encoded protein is CASSRQGRDNEQFF.

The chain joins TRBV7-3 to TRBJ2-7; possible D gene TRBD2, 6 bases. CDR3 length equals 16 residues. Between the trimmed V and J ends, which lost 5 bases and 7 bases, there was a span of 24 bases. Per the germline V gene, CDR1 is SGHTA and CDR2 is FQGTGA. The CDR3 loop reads CASSPISGRGAGEQYF. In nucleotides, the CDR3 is TGTGCCAGCAGCCCAATATCGGGGCGGGGCGCGGGGGAGCAGTACTTC.

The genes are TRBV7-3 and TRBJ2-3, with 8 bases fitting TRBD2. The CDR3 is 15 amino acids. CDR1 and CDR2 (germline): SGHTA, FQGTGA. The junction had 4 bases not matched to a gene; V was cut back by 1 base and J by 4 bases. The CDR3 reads CASSLRLAGPDTQYF. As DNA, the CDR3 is TGTGCCAGCAGCTTAAGGCTAGCGGGCCCAGATACGCAGTATTTT.

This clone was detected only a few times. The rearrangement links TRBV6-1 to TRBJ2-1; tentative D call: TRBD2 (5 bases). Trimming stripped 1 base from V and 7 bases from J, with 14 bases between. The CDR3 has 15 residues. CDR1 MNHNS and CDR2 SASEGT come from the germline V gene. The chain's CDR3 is CASSEGTSGSNEQFF. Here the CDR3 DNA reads TGTGCCAGCAGTGAAGGGACTTCGGGGTCTAATGAGCAGTTCTTC.

The CDR3 DNA sequence: TGTGCCAGTAGTATCCCGGGAGTAGGGATAGATGAAAAACTGTTTTTT. Protein sequence: CASSIPGVGIDEKLFF. This rearrangement joins TRBV19 to TRBJ1-4; no firm D call. CDR3 length equals 16 residues. The germline V gene encodes CDR1 LNHDA and CDR2 SQIVND (reference sequence). Trimming took off 3 bases at V and 6 bases at J, with 17 bases between the two ends. The full variable domain, in which reference TRBV19 and TRBJ1-4 provide the parts outside the CDR3, is DGGITQSPKYLFRKEGQNVTLSCEQNLNHDAMYWYRQDPGQGLRLIYYSQIVNDFQKGDIAEGYSVSREKKESFPLTVTSAQKNPTAFYLCASSIPGVGIDEKLFFGSGTQLSVL.

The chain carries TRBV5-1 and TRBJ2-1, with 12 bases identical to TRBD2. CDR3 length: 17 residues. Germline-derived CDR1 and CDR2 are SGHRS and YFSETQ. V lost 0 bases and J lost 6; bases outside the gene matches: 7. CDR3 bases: TGCGCCAGCAGCTTGGGGCTAGCGGGAGGGTATAGCAATGAGCAGTTCTTC. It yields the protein CASSLGLAGGYSNEQFF.

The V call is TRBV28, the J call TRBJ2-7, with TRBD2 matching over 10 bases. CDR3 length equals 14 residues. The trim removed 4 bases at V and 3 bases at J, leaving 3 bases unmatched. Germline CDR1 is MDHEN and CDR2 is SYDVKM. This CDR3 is CASSSPSGSYEQYF. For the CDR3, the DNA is TGTGCCAGCAGTTCCCCTAGCGGGAGCTACGAGCAGTACTTC.

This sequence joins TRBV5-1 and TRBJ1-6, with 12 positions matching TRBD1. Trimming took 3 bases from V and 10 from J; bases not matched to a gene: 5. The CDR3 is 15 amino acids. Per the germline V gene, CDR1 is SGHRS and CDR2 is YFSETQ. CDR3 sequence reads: CASSSSGTGGSPLHF. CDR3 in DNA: TGCGCCAGCAGCTCTTCCGGGACAGGGGGCTCACCCCTCCACTTT.

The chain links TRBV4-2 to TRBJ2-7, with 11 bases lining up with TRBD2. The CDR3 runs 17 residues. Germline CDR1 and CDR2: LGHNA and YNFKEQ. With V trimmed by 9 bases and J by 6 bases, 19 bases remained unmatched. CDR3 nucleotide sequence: TGTGCCAGATCCTGGCCGACTAGCGGGGACCTTCAACGCGAGCAGTACTTC. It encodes CARSWPTSGDLQREQYF.

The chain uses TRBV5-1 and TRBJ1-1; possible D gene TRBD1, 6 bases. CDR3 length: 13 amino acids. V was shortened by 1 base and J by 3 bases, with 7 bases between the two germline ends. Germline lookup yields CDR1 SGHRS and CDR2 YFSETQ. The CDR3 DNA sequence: TGCGCCAGCAGCTTGAAGGGGGACACTGAAGCTTTCTTT. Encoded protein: CASSLKGDTEAFF. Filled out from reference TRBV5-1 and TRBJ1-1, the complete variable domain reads KAGVTQTPRYLIKTRGQQVTLSCSPISGHRSVSWYQQTPGQGLQFLFEYFSETQRNKGNFPGRFSGRQFSNSRSEMNVSTLELGDSALYLCASSLKGDTEAFFGQGTRLTVV.

This CDR3 reads CASSAQGTNNQPQHF. CDR3 sequence (DNA): TGTGCCAGCAGCGCCCAGGGGACGAACAATCAGCCCCAGCATTTT. The rearrangement uses TRBV28 and TRBJ1-5; D perhaps matches TRBD1 (6 bases). The V gene's germline CDR1 is MDHEN and CDR2 SYDVKM. The CDR3 runs 15 residues. V dropped 6 bases and J dropped 3 bases, with 15 bases sitting between them.

In nucleotides, the CDR3 is TGTGCCAGCAGCCCTTGGGACACGACTAATGAAAAACTGTTTTTT. Amino acid sequence: CASSPWDTTNEKLFF. The chain links TRBV7-9 to TRBJ1-4; D might be TRBD1 (6 bases). The CDR3 is 15 amino acids. CDR1 and CDR2 from the germline V gene are SEHNR and FQNEAQ (reference sequence). The V and J ends lost 5 bases and 2 bases respectively, with 12 bases between them. Based on the CDR3 plus reference TRBV7-9 and TRBJ1-4, the full variable domain is DTGVSQNPRHKITKRGQNVTFRCDPISEHNRLYWYRQTLGQGPEFLTYFQNEAQLEKSRLLSDRFSAERPKGSFSTLEIQRTEQGDSAMYLCASSPWDTTNEKLFFGSGTQLSVL.

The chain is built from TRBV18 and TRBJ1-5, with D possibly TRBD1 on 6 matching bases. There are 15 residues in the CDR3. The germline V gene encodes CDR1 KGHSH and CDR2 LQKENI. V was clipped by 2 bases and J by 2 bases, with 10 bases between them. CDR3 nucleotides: TGTGCCAGCTCACCAGGGGGCCTCGGCAATCAGCCCCAGCATTTT. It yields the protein CASSPGGLGNQPQHF. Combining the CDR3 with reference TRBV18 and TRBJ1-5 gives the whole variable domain NAGVMQNPRHLVRRRGQEARLRCSPMKGHSHVYWYRQLPEEGLKFMVYLQKENIIDESGMPKERFSAEFPKEGPSILRIQQVVRGDSAAYFCASSPGGLGNQPQHFGDGTRLSIL.

As DNA, the CDR3 is TGTGCCAGCAGCCAACTTACAGGGACTGAAGCTTTCTTT. As protein: CASSQLTGTEAFF. The chain employs TRBV3-1 (or the pseudogene TRBV3-2) and TRBJ1-1; a weak D match, TRBD1 (6 bases). The CDR3 runs 13 residues. Germline CDR1 is LGHDT and CDR2 is YNNKEL (reference sequence). V lost 2 bases, J lost 5 bases, and 9 bases lay in between.

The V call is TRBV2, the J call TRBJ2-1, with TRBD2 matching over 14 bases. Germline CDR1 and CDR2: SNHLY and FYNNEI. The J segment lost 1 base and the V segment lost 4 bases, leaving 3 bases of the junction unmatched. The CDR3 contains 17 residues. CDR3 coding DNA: TGTGCCAGCAGTGGGGGGACTAGCGGGAGATCCTACAATGAGCAGTTCTTC. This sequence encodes CASSGGTSGRSYNEQFF.

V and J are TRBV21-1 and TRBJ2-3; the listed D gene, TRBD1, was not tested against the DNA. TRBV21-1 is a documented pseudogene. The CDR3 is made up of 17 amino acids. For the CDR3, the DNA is TGTGCCAGCAGCGAATTAAGTTTAACAGGGATCACAGATACGCAGTATTTT. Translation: CASSELSLTGITDTQYF.